This T cell receptor (beta chain) was recorded in a study of cytomegalovirus exposure and HLA in healthy donors (dated by TCRdb to the late 2010s). About the full investigation: An earlier analysis of 587 of the donors reported approximately 260 Gb of sequence data and 95 million to 120 million unique TCR beta sequences obtained from around 170 million T cells. Because of strong linkage in the cohort, five DR-DQ haplotypes were treated as single units for association and clustering. Every discovery cohort repertoire had been produced on one sequencing platform. In addition to the first cohort of 500 to 850 subjects, a separate validation cohort of approximately 110 different subjects was used. The genetic ancestry cluster associated with self-reported Caucasian donors included around 76% of the 398 genotyped donors. HLA typing included class I and class II loci at four-digit resolution. Among over 350 genotyped donors of the cohort, an average of approximately 230,000 unique TCR beta nucleotide sequences were sequenced per donor, about a sixth of them non-productive. The number of typed donors differed by locus: about 620-640 for A, B, C, DRB1 and DQB1; 500 to 550 for DQA1; roughly 600 for DPA1; and roughly 490 for DPB1. An early release that covered roughly 600 HLA-typed donors contained around 300 gigabases of sequencing data and tens of millions of unique TCR sequences. Rather than drawing on any new phenotypic data, the later analysis identified candidate immune exposures from TCR beta sequences and the way those sequences occurred across donors. A later analysis re-analyzed previously published TCR beta repertoires from 666 donors and added high-resolution HLA genotyping to study TCR occurrence patterns. To predict cytomegalovirus infection status, the study brought together high-throughput TCR immunosequencing, statistical association of individual TCRs with disease status, and machine learning. A later genetic analysis used genome-wide SNP genotypes for 398 of the 666 donors, treating that subset as a discovery cohort. The study aimed to test whether signatures of past pathogen exposure could be identified by cataloging public T cell receptors. The T cell repertoires of several hundred subjects were profiled by immunosequencing and related to cytomegalovirus serostatus. Donor age, sex, ethnicity and CMV serostatus were collected together with the repertoire data. In an earlier analysis of 500 to 650 of the donors, high-throughput TCR beta sequencing was used to judge whether each TCR beta V gene segment behaved as functional or pseudogenic.

Receptors were amplified or captured by the immunoSEQ multiplex PCR assay. For the multiplex PCR, a mixture combining 60 forward primers for TCR Vbeta segments and 13 reverse primers for TCR Jbeta segments was used. Amplification of the CDR3 region of rearranged TCR beta genes was performed with a multiplex PCR assay on genomic DNA. On the Illumina HiSeq System, the amplified TCR beta libraries were sequenced as 87-base-pair reads. The original methods were these. Across the 700 or so repertoires, a later analysis counted tens of millions of unique TCR beta chains, roughly 11 million of which were shared by at least two donors. Raw reads were error-corrected and collapsed into unique sequences with a nearest-neighbor algorithm that merged closely related sequences to remove PCR and sequencing errors. CDR3 sequences were aligned to IMGT reference sequences to assign V, D and J gene segments. For a sequence to be retained, a match of at least six nucleotides was required to both a V gene segment and a J gene segment. Rearrangements were called productive when the CDR3 lacked stop codons and stayed in frame with V and J; all others were non-productive. Following IMGT convention, CDR3 was defined as the stretch from the second conserved V-encoded cysteine to the conserved J-encoded phenylalanine. In an earlier analysis of just under 600 of the donors, sequences lacking an unambiguous match to a single V gene segment were excluded. An earlier analysis of roughly 590 of the donors called V segments functional above 56.7% productive rearrangements and segregating when the between-donor standard deviation exceeded 5%. A statistical classification framework was built to diagnose cytomegalovirus status from the catalog of TCR beta chain sequences. V and J gene assignment, in a later analysis, came from comparing TCR nucleotide sequences with IMGT/GENE-DB human TR gene sequences. Using the TCRdist pipeline, a later analysis assigned CDR3 sequences along with most-parsimonious VDJ recombination scenarios. A later analysis defined each TCR beta chain by its CDR3 amino acid sequence plus V-gene family, and excluded reads lacking a unique V-gene family. To address suspected cross-contamination and a sequencing artifact, a later analysis removed several hundred highly shared, low-generation-probability nucleotide sequences. For each public chain, a later analysis derived a clonal expansion index from normalized ranks of inferred template counts within each repertoire. A later analysis computed generation probabilities with a VDJ recombination model fitted to out-of-frame rearrangements, and checked the results against IGoR. Hypergeometric tests were used in a later analysis to score TCR-TCR, TCR-HLA and TCR-CMV co-occurrence, with a repertoire-size bias correction applied to the TCR pairs. False discovery rates were estimated in a later analysis by permuting HLA or CMV assignments 20 times. In a later analysis, co-occurring TCRs were grouped using DBSCAN, with TCRdist sequence similarity added in when clustering inside HLA-allele-positive subsets. Repertoires with fewer than 30,000 or more than 120,000 public chains were left out of co-occurrence clustering, as were about five repertoires with anomalous nucleotide sharing. This immuneACCESS table, as held by TCRdb, lists in-frame sequences with V and J called but not all clones. Of the missing ones, under half trace to an unresolved V gene in checked studies; the others have no known cause. The V and J calls and clone size are taken from that table; D and trimming were inferred from the DNA. This sample's table contains approximately 40,000 clones. Roughly 5.8% of the sample is held by the ten biggest clonotypes.

The cohort was made up of under 800 healthy bone marrow donors. At the time of sampling, all cohort members were nominally healthy, though unrecorded immune exposures were likely present. Of the 670 or so cohort members, fewer than 300 had positive CMV serostatus and 350 to 450 had negative CMV serostatus, and CMV serostatus was not recorded for the donor. A peripheral blood sample was collected from each donor, and TCR beta sequencing was performed on peripheral blood mononuclear cells. The Qiagen DNeasy Blood Extraction Kit was used to extract genomic DNA from the blood cell samples. The study at large found these results: A later analysis found that TCR association rates varied across HLA loci, with DRB1 alleles showing the most associated TCRs and HLA-C alleles the fewest. Several of the top co-occurrence clusters appeared to be linked to parvovirus B19, influenza, CMV and Epstein-Barr virus, according to a later analysis. It was suggested by the authors that the approach could potentially be generalized to other disease states and immunological phenotypes. A further reported finding was that TCR beta sequences accurately predicted the HLA-A and HLA-B alleles for most subjects in the first cohort. V-gene and J-gene trimming of TCR beta chains was associated with a missense DCLRE1C variant in a later genetic analysis, and the association was replicated in an independent cohort. In a later analysis, HLA-associated TCR beta chains were found to be more clonally expanded and to have lower generation probabilities than equally common non-associated chains. In vitro tests confirmed that a few of the cytomegalovirus-associated TCR beta chains recognize cytomegalovirus antigens. The earlier analysis of a few hundred of the donors excluded 15 to 20 rarely observed V segments, including chromosome 9 orphons, because counts were too low. Linkage disequilibrium might explain the correlated functional status among segregating V segments, but an unknown experimental factor could not be ruled out. In a later analysis, most CMV-associated TCR beta chains were found to appear HLA-restricted, with HLA associations seemingly driven largely by CMV exposure. In a later analysis, more than 15,000 TCR beta sequences were associated with specific HLA alleles at a false discovery rate of 0.05. When HLA alleles, especially DR and DQ, strongly co-occurred, attributing TCR associations to individual alleles was difficult. The study gave a list of under 200 TCR beta chains associated with cytomegalovirus. Compared with the 666-donor mean, donors in an Asian-associated ancestry cluster had fewer N-insertions in productive TCRs, according to a later genetic analysis. The only immune exposure information available for the cohort was CMV serostatus. While some public TCRs were present in many individuals, most TCR sequences turned up only very rarely across donors. Some IMGT-functional V segments, including TRBV6-2 and TRBV6-3, could not be distinguished by the 87-base-pair reads and were therefore excluded. This cohort had only TCR beta chains sequenced, and the lack of alpha or paired-chain data limited which features could be detected. Broadly in line with IMGT annotations, most TCR beta V segments showed up in productive rearrangements about 87% or about 30% of the time in an earlier analysis of approximately 640 of the donors. The classifier was reported to diagnose cytomegalovirus status with high specificity and sensitivity in both the original and validation cohorts. The presence/absence analyses assumed that sequencing depth was roughly uniform across donors, and that assumption may not be true. A group of highly shared sequence variants was considered likely to be a technical artifact of the sequencing pipeline. HLA typing was unavailable for some donors at each locus, so association tests used only the typed subset.

The CDR3 starts with the cysteine, ends with the phenylalanine, and has 15 residues. Only the CDR3 region is kept as DNA, spanning 45 bases read in frame from base 1. V loses 6 bases, J loses 7 bases, and the germline ends lie 19 bases apart. The CDR1 and CDR2 encoded by the germline V gene (reference sequence) are LNHDA and SQIVND. For this clone: This receptor's antigen is unknown.

The rearrangement combines TRBV19 with TRBJ1-5; the D gene is possibly TRBD1, with 6 bases matching. The sequencing sample was made of PBMCs. The clonotype originates from a human donor in good health. The CDR3 protein is CASSPLPRGAQPQHF. The DNA sequence follows: TGTGCCAGTAGCCCCCTTCCCCGGGGGGCGCAGCCCCAGCATTTT.